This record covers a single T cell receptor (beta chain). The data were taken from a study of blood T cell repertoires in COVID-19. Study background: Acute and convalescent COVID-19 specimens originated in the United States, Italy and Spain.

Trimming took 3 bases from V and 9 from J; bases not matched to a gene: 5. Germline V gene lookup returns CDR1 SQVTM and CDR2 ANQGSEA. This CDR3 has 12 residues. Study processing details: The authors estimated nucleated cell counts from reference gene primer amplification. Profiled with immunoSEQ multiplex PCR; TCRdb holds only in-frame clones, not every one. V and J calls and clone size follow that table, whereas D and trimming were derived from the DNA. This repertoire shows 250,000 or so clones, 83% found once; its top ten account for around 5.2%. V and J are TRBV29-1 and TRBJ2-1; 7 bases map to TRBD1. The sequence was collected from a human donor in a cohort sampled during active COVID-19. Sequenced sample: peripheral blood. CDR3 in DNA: TGCAGCGTTGACCCGACAGGGCGTGAGCAGTTCTTC. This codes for CSVDPTGREQFF.